The sample holds one count of the clone carrying this T cell receptor (beta chain). The sample belongs to a study of cytomegalovirus exposure and HLA in healthy donors. The PCR made use of 60 Vbeta and 13 Jbeta primers. Measured with immunoSEQ multiplex PCR; TCRdb has only the in-frame clones, and not every one. The table includes 150,000 to 200,000 clones, 80% to 90% detected once. The CDR3 spans 12 residues. Germline CDR1 and CDR2: SEHNR and FQNEAQ (reference sequence). V was cut by 6 bases and J by 4 bases, with 10 bases left in between. This rearrangement joins TRBV7-9 to TRBJ2-7; D may be TRBD1 (5 bases). Sequenced: PBMCs. The sequence came from a man younger than 35 in good health and CMV-seronegative. CDR3 residues: CASSQRQYEQYF. In DNA, the CDR3 is TGTGCCAGCAGTCAAAGACAGTACGAGCAGTACTTC. Variable domain in full (rest from reference TRBV7-9 and TRBJ2-7): DTGVSQNPRHKITKRGQNVTFRCDPISEHNRLYWYRQTLGQGPEFLTYFQNEAQLEKSRLLSDRFSAERPKGSFSTLEIQRTEQGDSAMYLCASSQRQYEQYFGPGTRLTVT.